This entry concerns a single TCR beta chain. The sample belongs to a study of blood T cell repertoires in COVID-19. Only in-frame clones appear in the TCRdb table, and some are missing; sequencing was by immunoSEQ multiplex PCR. The sample shows roughly 80,000 clones, about 79% of them seen only once. Germline V CDR1 and CDR2: KGHSH, LQKENI. This CDR3 comprises 17 residues. J lost 3 bases, V lost 3 bases, and 7 bases had no gene match. The chain links TRBV18 to TRBJ2-2, with 10 bases identical to TRBD2. The specimen was peripheral blood. This TCR came from a human donor in a cohort sampled during active COVID-19. The CDR3 loop reads CASSPFASGSHTGELFF. CDR3 DNA: TGTGCCAGCTCACCCTTCGCTAGCGGGAGTCACACCGGGGAGCTGTTTTTT.